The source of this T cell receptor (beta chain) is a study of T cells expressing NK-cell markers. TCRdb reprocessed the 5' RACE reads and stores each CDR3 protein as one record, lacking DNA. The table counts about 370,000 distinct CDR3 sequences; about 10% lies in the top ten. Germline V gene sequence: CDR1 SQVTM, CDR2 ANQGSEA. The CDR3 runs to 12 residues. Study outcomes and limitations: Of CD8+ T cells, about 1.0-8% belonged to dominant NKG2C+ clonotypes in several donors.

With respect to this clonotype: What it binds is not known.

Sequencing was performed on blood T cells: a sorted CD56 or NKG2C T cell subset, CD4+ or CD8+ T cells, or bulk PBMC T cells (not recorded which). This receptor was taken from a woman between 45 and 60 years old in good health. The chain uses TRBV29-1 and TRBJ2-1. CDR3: CSVEEKPNEQFF.